This TCR beta chain came from a study of OX40 agonist ivuxolimab in advanced cancers. Here immunoSEQ multiplex PCR was the method, and the copy in TCRdb shows in-frame clones only, minus some. Here the sample spans some 20,000 clones, around four fifths being singletons. V gave up 3 bases and J gave up 2 bases; unmatched junction bases: 9. This CDR3 spans 17 amino acids. Germline values: CDR1 KGHSH, CDR2 LQKENI. The sequence came from an adult with an advanced solid tumor such as melanoma, head and neck, liver or kidney cancer. This sample comprised CD4+ or CD8+ T cells sorted from blood, obtained in a trial of the OX40 agonist ivuxolimab. This chain links TRBV18 with TRBJ2-3; 9 bases fit TRBD1. CDR3 in amino acids: CASSPSTGGAPTDTQYF. The DNA for the CDR3 is TGTGCCAGCTCACCCTCCACAGGGGGCGCTCCCACAGATACGCAGTATTTT.